This T cell receptor (beta chain) was retrieved from a study of blood T cell repertoires in COVID-19. Turning to the study itself: The cDNA or gDNA used as material had been derived from T cells, B-cell-depleted T cells, or PBMCs.

Germline trimming cut 3 bases from V and 2 bases from J; bases unmatched to any gene: 8. Germline CDR1 reads WSHSY; CDR2 reads SAAADI. This CDR3 comprises 16 residues. Repertoires were generated with immunoSEQ multiplex PCR, while TCRdb's copy carries only in-frame clones and drops some. The table records roughly 250,000 clones, about 88% of them present only once. Allocation to cohorts depended on clinical history reported by the participants. Symptom resolution, clearance, or two negative PCRs marked donors in Cohort 3 as recovered. Sequencing input: PBMCs or T cells enriched from blood (not recorded which). The chain joins TRBV10-2 to TRBJ2-7, with 9 bases identical to TRBD2. The clonotype comes from a woman between 45 and 60 years old who had recovered from COVID-19. CDR3 in amino acids: CASSDVWLAGTYEQYF. The CDR3 coding sequence is TGCGCCAGCAGTGATGTGTGGCTAGCGGGGACCTACGAGCAGTACTTC.